This entry lists 27 T cell receptor beta chains sequenced from one sample in a study of T cell clonality in common variable immunodeficiency. Sequencing used immunoSEQ multiplex PCR; TCRdb keeps in-frame clones, though not all of them. The sample is made up of approximately 81,000 clones, none counted only once. Sequenced: peripheral blood mononuclear cells. Every receptor here comes from a person aged 18 to 70 in good health.

This clone was seen at least ten times. The observed sequence ends 3 residues before the CDR3 terminus, with the missing tail filled in from the germline J gene. The rearrangement links TRBV20-1 to TRBJ2-2; D is perhaps TRBD1 (6 bases). Per the germline V gene, CDR1 is DFQATT and CDR2 is SNEGSKA (reference sequence). V was shortened by 0 bases and J by 1 base, with 9 bases between the two germline ends. The CDR3 extends over 15 amino acids. The CDR3 bases that were read are TGCAGTGCTAGAGACCCAGGGGAGAACACCGGGGAG. Amino acids: CSARDPGENTGE. From start to end, the CDR3 is CSARDPGENTGELFF.

In this sample, this clone turned up many times. The read is 3 residues too short to cover the CDR3 end, so that end is filled in from the germline J gene. The chain links TRBV2 to TRBJ1-2; 7 bases align to TRBD1. The CDR3 loop spans 14 amino acids. CDR1 is SNHLY, CDR2 FYNNEI, per germline. The J segment lost 0 bases and the V segment lost 6 bases, leaving 4 bases of the junction unmatched. The CDR3 bases that were read are TGTGCCAGCAGGGACGGGACAGCTAACTATGGC. Translating it yields CASRDGTANYG. The whole CDR3 region reads CASRDGTANYGYTF.

In this sample, this clone turned up many times. The DNA read from the CDR3 is TGCAGCGTTGAAAACCGACAGAAGAACACTGAA. Its translation: CSVENRQKNTE. The full CDR3 is CSVENRQKNTEAFF. This chain links TRBV29-1 with TRBJ1-1; the D gene is possibly TRBD1 (5 bases). The read ends 3 residues before the CDR3 terminus; that terminus is restored from the germline J gene. This CDR3 is 14 amino acids long. Trimming took 2 bases from V and 1 from J, leaving 11 bases between them. CDR1 and CDR2 (germline): SQVTM, ANQGSEA. Filled out from reference TRBV29-1 and TRBJ1-1, the complete variable domain reads SAVISQKPSRDICQRGTSLTIQCQVDSQVTMMFWYRQQPGQSLTLIATANQGSEATYESGFVIDKFPISRPNLTFSTLTVSNMSPEDSSIYLCSVENRQKNTEAFFGQGTRLTVV.

This clone came up a few times. The sequence runs out 3 residues before the end of the CDR3; the remainder is reconstructed from the germline J gene. The rearrangement joins TRBV11-2 to TRBJ2-7; 9 positions agree with TRBD1. The CDR3 has 13 amino acids. With V trimmed by 6 bases and J by 6 bases, 6 bases remained unmatched. CDR1 SGHAT and CDR2 FQNNGV come from the germline V gene. The sequenced CDR3 bases are TGTGCCAGCAGGGGGACAGGGTCCGGCGAG. This codes for CASRGTGSGE. The whole CDR3 protein is CASRGTGSGEQYF.

This clone was seen repeatedly, ten times or more. From the germline J gene comes the end of the CDR3, since the read stops 3 residues before it. The chain recombines TRBV19 with TRBJ2-3; D gene ambiguous. The V gene's germline CDR1 is LNHDA and CDR2 SQIVND (reference sequence). The CDR3 is made up of 15 amino acids. Trimming removed 5 bases from V and 2 bases from J, with 14 bases in between. The CDR3 is CASSPQVDNTDTQYF. CDR3 DNA, as far as it was read: TGTGCCAGTAGTCCCCAGGTGGATAACACAGATACG.

This clone occurred many times. Sequencing ends 3 residues short of the CDR3 end; the germline J gene provides the rest. The chain has TRBV10-2 and TRBJ2-2; D is uncertain. V was pared by 3 bases and J by 3 bases, with 11 bases between. The CDR3 totals 15 residues. CDR1 and CDR2 (germline): WSHSY, SAAADI. The CDR3 reads CASSEPPLDTGELFF. The part of the CDR3 DNA that was read is TGCGCCAGCAGTGAACCTCCACTGGACACCGGGGAG.

There are many counts of this clone. The read terminates 3 residues ahead of where the CDR3 ends, so the germline J gene completes it. This chain links TRBV2 with TRBJ1-5; 11 bases map to TRBD1. This CDR3 has 15 residues. The trim removed 8 bases at V and 5 bases at J, leaving 8 bases unmatched. Germline V gene lookup returns CDR1 SNHLY and CDR2 FYNNEI. Partial CDR3 DNA: TGTGCCAGCGTTGGGACAGGGGGTTTGGATCAGCCC. It yields the protein CASVGTGGLDQP. The whole CDR3 sequence reads CASVGTGGLDQPQHF. Variable domain in full (rest from reference TRBV2 and TRBJ1-5): EPEVTQTPSHQVTQMGQEVILRCVPISNHLYFYWYRQILGQKVEFLVSFYNNEISEKSEIFDDQFSVERPDGSNFTLKIRSTKLEDSAMYFCASVGTGGLDQPQHFGDGTRLSIL.

This clone was detected only a few times. The read ends 3 residues before the CDR3 terminus; that terminus is restored from the germline J gene. The chain joins TRBV7-9 to TRBJ1-5; D not certain. The V and J ends lost 1 base and 4 bases respectively, with 5 bases between them. The CDR3 consists of 13 residues. Looked up from germline, CDR1 is SEHNR and CDR2 is FQNEAQ (reference sequence). CDR3 amino acids: CASSLDGNQPQHF. CDR3 DNA, as far as it was read: TGTGCCAGCAGCTTAGACGGTAATCAGCCC.

There are a few counts of this clone. The read falls 3 residues short of the CDR3 end, and the missing part is taken from the germline J gene. The J gene is TRBJ2-1, the V gene TRBV7-6; 12 bases line up with TRBD1. The J segment lost 2 bases and the V segment lost 1 base, leaving 3 bases of the junction unmatched. Germline CDR1 reads SGHVS; CDR2 reads FNYEAQ. This CDR3 comprises 17 residues. The sequenced part of the CDR3 DNA is TGTGCCAGCAGCTTAGATTGGGACAGGGGGCCCTACAATGAG. Protein: CASSLDWDRGPYNE. The CDR3 in its entirety is CASSLDWDRGPYNEQFF. Full variable domain (remainder filled in from reference TRBV7-6 and TRBJ2-1): GAGVSQSPRYKVTKRGQDVALRCDPISGHVSLYWYRQALGQGPEFLTYFNYEAQQDKSGLPNDRFSAERPEGSISTLTIQRTEQRDSAMYRCASSLDWDRGPYNEQFFGPGTRLTVL.

There are many counts of this clone. The sequence runs out 3 residues before the end of the CDR3; the remainder is reconstructed from the germline J gene. The chain combines TRBV7-3 with TRBJ2-2, with 7 bases that match TRBD2. V lost 1 base, J lost 1 base, and 3 bases stayed unmatched. The CDR3 extends over 16 amino acids. CDR1 is SGHTA and CDR2 is FQGTGA in the germline V gene. The covered CDR3 bases are TGTGCCAGCAGCTTAAGTGGGGGGGGGAACACCGGGGAG. This gives the protein CASSLSGGGNTGE. The CDR3 in full is CASSLSGGGNTGELFF.

This clone appeared many times. The observed sequence ends 3 residues before the CDR3 terminus, with the missing tail filled in from the germline J gene. This rearrangement joins TRBV20-1 to TRBJ2-7; the match to TRBD2 covers 7 bases. The CDR3 totals 14 residues. Losses at the gene ends were 6 bases for V and 0 bases for J; bases not matched to a gene: 8. Per the germline V gene, CDR1 is DFQATT and CDR2 is SNEGSKA (reference sequence). The CDR3 reads CSALRLALSYEQYF. The CDR3 DNA, read in part, is TGCAGTGCCCTCAGACTAGCCCTCTCCTACGAG.

This clone showed up many times. The observed sequence ends 3 residues before the CDR3 terminus, with the missing tail filled in from the germline J gene. The chain carries TRBV12-3 or TRBV12-4 and TRBJ2-7; D remains ambiguous. The CDR3 extends over 13 amino acids. Trimming pared 0 bases from V and 0 bases from J, leaving 3 bases between. The sequenced part of the CDR3 DNA is TGTGCCAGCAGTTTAGCAGGCTCCTACGAG. It is translated as CASSLAGSYE. The entire CDR3 is CASSLAGSYEQYF.

At least ten counts were recorded for this clone. The read comes to an end 3 residues before the CDR3 does, leaving the germline J gene to fill in the end. V gene TRBV19 combines with J gene TRBJ1-1; D remains ambiguous. CDR1 and CDR2 (germline): LNHDA, SQIVND (reference sequence). The CDR3 spans 14 residues. Trimming pared 5 bases from V and 3 bases from J, leaving 13 bases between. Partial CDR3 DNA: TGTGCCAGTAGTCTGACAAGCTCTTACACTGAA. This encodes CASSLTSSYTE. The CDR3 in full is CASSLTSSYTEAFF.

This clone was counted ten times or more. Sequencing ends 3 residues short of the CDR3 end; the germline J gene provides the rest. V gene TRBV5-1 combines with J gene TRBJ2-7, with D possibly being TRBD1 (5 bases). Trimming shortened V by 6 bases and J by 0 bases, and 10 bases separated the two germline ends. The CDR3 extends over 13 amino acids. CDR1 and CDR2 from the germline V gene are SGHRS and YFSETQ. The sequenced CDR3 bases are TGCGCCAGCACTCAGGGCTCCTCCTACGAG. As protein: CASTQGSSYE. The CDR3 as a whole reads CASTQGSSYEQYF.

In this sample, this clone turned up many times. This chain's CDR3 is CASSQGGTRGSYEQYF. The part of the CDR3 DNA that was read is TGTGCCAGTAGTCAAGGGGGGACTAGGGGGTCCTACGAG. This chain joins TRBV19 and TRBJ2-7; 8 positions agree with TRBD2. Read data end 3 residues before the CDR3 end; the end is taken from the germline J gene. Germline-derived CDR1 and CDR2 are LNHDA and SQIVND (reference sequence). V lost 5 bases, J lost 1 base, and 10 bases stayed unmatched. The CDR3 extends over 16 amino acids.

This clone was recorded many times. Read coverage stops 3 residues before the CDR3 terminus; the germline J gene supplies the remainder. The chain uses TRBV6-1 and TRBJ1-2; 10 bases line up with TRBD1. This CDR3 comprises 15 residues. From germline, CDR1 is MNHNS and CDR2 SASEGT. The DNA read from the CDR3 is TGTGCCAGCAGTGAAGCGTTGGGGACAGGGGATCGC. Its protein is CASSEALGTGDR. The CDR3, in full, reads CASSEALGTGDRYTF.

The sample holds many counts of this clone. The read ends 3 residues early relative to the CDR3; the germline J gene fills the gap. The V and J genes are TRBV5-4 and TRBJ2-7; TRBD1 is a possible D gene (6 bases). Looked up from germline, CDR1 is SGHNT and CDR2 is YYREEE (reference sequence). Trimming took 3 bases from V and 5 from J, leaving 15 bases between them. This CDR3 comprises 14 residues. The covered CDR3 bases are TGTGCCAGCAGCTACCGATTGGGGGCAGACGAG. It encodes CASSYRLGADE. The CDR3 in full is CASSYRLGADEQYF. Supplemented by reference TRBV5-4 and TRBJ2-7, the full variable domain reads ETGVTQSPTHLIKTRGQQVTLRCSSQSGHNTVSWYQQALGQGPQFIFQYYREEENGRGNFPPRFSGLQFPNYSSELNVNALELDDSALYLCASSYRLGADEQYFGPGTRLTVT.

This clone has ten or more counts. From the germline J gene comes the end of the CDR3, since the read stops 3 residues before it. The rearrangement links TRBV5-4 to TRBJ2-1; D might be TRBD1 (6 bases). Germline V gene lookup returns CDR1 SGHNT and CDR2 YYREEE (reference sequence). The CDR3 spans 15 residues. V shed 5 bases and J shed 6 bases, with 18 bases lying between them. CDR3 residues: CASSSTGIMSNEQFF. The part of the CDR3 DNA that was read is TGTGCCAGCAGTTCAACAGGGATTATGAGCAATGAG.

There are many counts of this clone. The CDR3 end is not reached by the read, which stops 3 residues before it; the germline J gene fills it in. The J gene is TRBJ2-7, the V gene TRBV11-3; 7 bases align to TRBD1. The V gene end was trimmed by 5 bases and the J gene end by 3 bases; junction bases not matched to a gene: 10. This CDR3 region has 15 residues. Looked up from germline, CDR1 is SGHNT and CDR2 is YENEEA. Incomplete CDR3 DNA: TGTGCCAGCAGCCCCGAGACAGGGTATGGCTACGAG. Its translation is CASSPETGYGYE. The whole CDR3 sequence is CASSPETGYGYEQYF.

This clone was seen many times. One junction end disagrees with the germline gene, perhaps due to a read error. The read ends 3 residues early relative to the CDR3; the germline J gene fills the gap. V gene TRBV4-2 combines with J gene TRBJ2-2; 8 nucleotides line up with TRBD2. The germline CDR1 and CDR2 sequences are LGHNA and YNFKEQ. This CDR3 spans 17 amino acids. The sequenced part of the CDR3 DNA is TGCGCCAGCAGCCAAGATATTCGCGGGAGGTCTGGCGGGGAG. Translated, it gives CASSQDIRGRSGGE. In full, the CDR3 reads CASSQDIRGRSGGELFF.

This clone appeared many times. The read falls 3 residues short of the CDR3 end, and the missing part is taken from the germline J gene. V usage is TRBV5-4 and J usage is TRBJ2-7; a weak D match, TRBD2 (6 bases). This CDR3 is 14 amino acids long. Germline CDR1 and CDR2: SGHNT and YYREEE (reference sequence). V was cut by 7 bases and J by 2 bases, with 16 bases left in between. The CDR3: CASFKIGGPYEQYF. The sequenced part of the CDR3 DNA is TGTGCCAGCTTCAAAATCGGAGGGCCCTACGAG.

In its sample, this clone was seen a few times. Read coverage stops 3 residues before the CDR3 terminus; the germline J gene supplies the remainder. The chain is built from TRBV7-6 and TRBJ2-7; the D gene is possibly TRBD1 (6 bases). V lost 5 bases, J lost 6 bases, and 17 bases lay in between. CDR1 and CDR2 (germline): SGHVS, FNYEAQ. This CDR3 region has 14 residues. CDR3: CASSQPGVGSEQYF. CDR3 DNA, as far as it was read: TGTGCCAGCAGCCAACCAGGGGTTGGCAGCGAG.

This clone came up many times. Sequencing ends 3 residues short of the CDR3 end; the germline J gene provides the rest. This rearrangement joins TRBV23-1 to TRBJ2-3; no definite D call. TRBV23-1 is treated as an ORF (open reading frame) with a function not yet certain. V gave up 0 bases and J gave up 2 bases, with 12 bases separating them. CDR3 length: 16 residues. The CDR3 loop reads CASSQSFRFFTDTQYF. Partial CDR3 DNA: TGCGCCAGCAGTCAATCTTTCCGGTTTTTCACAGATACG.

This clone was seen ten or more times. The sequenced fragment ends 3 residues before the CDR3 boundary, so the rest is inferred from the germline J gene. The J gene is TRBJ2-7, the V gene TRBV2; D is perhaps TRBD1 (6 bases). Per germline, CDR1 SNHLY and CDR2 FYNNEI. With 7 bases removed from V and 0 bases from J, the gap between germline ends came to 13 bases. The CDR3 runs 14 residues. The CDR3 DNA, read in part, is TGTGCCAGCAAGGGGGTCGCAAGCTCCTACGAG. Its translation is CASKGVASSYE. The full-length CDR3 reads as CASKGVASSYEQYF.

This clone was counted ten times or more. The read ends 3 residues before the CDR3 terminus; that terminus is restored from the germline J gene. Other DNA variants within this sample encode the same CDR3. The chain joins TRBV6-2 or TRBV6-3 to TRBJ1-6; the match to TRBD1 covers 7 bases. The J segment lost 8 bases and the V segment lost 4 bases, leaving 11 bases of the junction unmatched. This CDR3 region has 16 residues. CDR1 is MNHEY, CDR2 SVGEGT, per germline. Incomplete CDR3 DNA: TGTGCCAGCAGTTCCAGACAGGGATCTATGGATTCACCC. This translates into CASSSRQGSMDSP. The full CDR3 protein reads CASSSRQGSMDSPLHF.

This clone occurred many times. The read ends 3 residues early relative to the CDR3; the germline J gene fills the gap. V and J are TRBV7-2 and TRBJ2-1, with unresolved D. This CDR3 contains 14 residues. V dropped 1 base and J dropped 6 bases, with 10 bases sitting between them. Germline-derived CDR1 and CDR2 are SGHTA and FQGNSA. Partial CDR3 DNA: TGTGCCAGCAGCTTAGAAGGCCTGAGCAATGAG. Amino acid sequence: CASSLEGLSNE. The full-length CDR3 reads as CASSLEGLSNEQFF.

This clone was detected ten times or more. The CDR3 end lies 3 residues beyond the end of the read and is filled in from the germline J gene. The chain employs TRBV20-1 and TRBJ2-1; 8 nucleotides match TRBD2. The CDR3 runs 16 residues. Looked up from germline, CDR1 is DFQATT and CDR2 is SNEGSKA (reference sequence). V lost 5 bases, J lost 0 bases, and 9 bases stayed unmatched. The CDR3 loop is CSAPSSGPSSYNEQFF. The sequenced CDR3 bases are TGCAGTGCTCCATCTAGCGGGCCTTCCTCCTACAATGAG.